What follows describes a single T cell receptor beta chain. Those enrolled in Seattle joined during active infection and were followed longitudinally afterward. Only in-frame clones appear in the TCRdb table, and some are missing; sequencing was by immunoSEQ multiplex PCR. The repertoire holds about 250,000 clones, around 88% seen once, with about 6.7% in the top ten. The data were taken from a study of blood T cell repertoires in COVID-19. On the study more broadly: Italy, Spain and the United States were the sources of the convalescent and acute COVID-19 samples. Sample material is recorded as cDNA or gDNA derived from T cells, B-cell-depleted T cells, or PBMCs.

The V and J ends lost 7 bases and 7 bases respectively, with 8 bases between them. Germline V lookup: CDR1 LNHDA, CDR2 SQIVND (reference sequence). The CDR3 is 12 residues long. Sequencing input: peripheral blood. V gene TRBV19 combines with J gene TRBJ1-6, with a possible D match to TRBD1 (5 bases). The source is a woman aged 25 to 39 with COVID-19, enrolled during active disease. The CDR3 loop reads CASKGANSPLHF. In DNA, the CDR3 is TGTGCCAGTAAAGGGGCGAATTCACCCCTCCACTTT.